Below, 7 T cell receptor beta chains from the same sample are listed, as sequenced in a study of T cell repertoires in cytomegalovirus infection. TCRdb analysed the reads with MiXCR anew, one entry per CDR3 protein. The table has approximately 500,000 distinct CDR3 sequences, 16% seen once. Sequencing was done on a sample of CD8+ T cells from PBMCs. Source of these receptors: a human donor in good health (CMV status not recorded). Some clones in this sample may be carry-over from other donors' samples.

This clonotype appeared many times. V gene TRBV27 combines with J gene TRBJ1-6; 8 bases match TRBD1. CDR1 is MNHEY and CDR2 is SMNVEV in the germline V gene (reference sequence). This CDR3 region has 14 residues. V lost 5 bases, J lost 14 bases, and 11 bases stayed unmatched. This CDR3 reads CASSPNRDRLTLHF. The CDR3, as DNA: TGTGCCAGCAGTCCCAATCGGGACAGGCTCACCCTCCACTTT.

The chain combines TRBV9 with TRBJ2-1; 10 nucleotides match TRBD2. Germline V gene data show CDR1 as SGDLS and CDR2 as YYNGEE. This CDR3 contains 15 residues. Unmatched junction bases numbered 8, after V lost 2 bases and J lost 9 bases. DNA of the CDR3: TGTGCCAGCAGCGTCGTGGCTAGCGGGAGTAGTGAGCAGTTCTTC. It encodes CASSVVASGSSEQFF.

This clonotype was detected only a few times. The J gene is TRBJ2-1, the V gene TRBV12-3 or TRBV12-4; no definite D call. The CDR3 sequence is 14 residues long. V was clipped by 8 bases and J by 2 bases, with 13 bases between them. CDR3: CASREIGTYNEQFF. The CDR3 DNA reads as TGTGCCAGCCGTGAGATAGGGACCTACAATGAGCAGTTCTTC.

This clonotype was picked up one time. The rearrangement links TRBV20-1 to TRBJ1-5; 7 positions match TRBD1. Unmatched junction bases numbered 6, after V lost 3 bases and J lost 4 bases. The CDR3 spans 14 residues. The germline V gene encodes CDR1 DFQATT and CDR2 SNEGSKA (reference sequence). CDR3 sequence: CSASRGTVNQPQHF. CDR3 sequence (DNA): TGCAGTGCTAGCCGAGGGACAGTGAATCAGCCCCAGCATTTT.

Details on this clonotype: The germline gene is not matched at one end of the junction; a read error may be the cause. CDR3 sequence: CARSSIDRHLAKNIQYF. CDR3 sequence (DNA): TGTGCCAGAAGCTCCATAGACAGGCATTTAGCCAAAAACATTCAGTACTTC. The genes are TRBV7-9 and TRBJ2-4; perhaps TRBD1 as D (6 bases). This CDR3 region has 17 residues. Germline CDR1 reads SEHNR; CDR2 reads FQNEAQ (reference sequence). Filled out from reference TRBV7-9 and TRBJ2-4, the complete variable domain reads DTGVSQNPRHKITKRGQNVTFRCDPISEHNRLYWYRQTLGQGPEFLTYFQNEAQLEKSRLLSDRFSAERPKGSFSTLEIQRTEQGDSAMYLCARSSIDRHLAKNIQYFGAGTRLSVL.

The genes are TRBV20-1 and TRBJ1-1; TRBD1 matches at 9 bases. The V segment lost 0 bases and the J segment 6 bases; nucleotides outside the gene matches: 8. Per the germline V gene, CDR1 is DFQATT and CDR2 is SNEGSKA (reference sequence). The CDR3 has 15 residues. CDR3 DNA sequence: TGCAGTGCTAGAGAACACAGGGGGCGTTTGGCTGAAGCTTTCTTT. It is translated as CSAREHRGRLAEAFF.

The CDR3 sequence is CSASPDSSYEQYF. The CDR3 bases are TGCAGTGCTAGCCCGGACAGCTCCTACGAGCAGTACTTC. V and J are TRBV20-1 and TRBJ2-7; possible D gene TRBD1, 6 bases. CDR1 and CDR2 from the germline V gene are DFQATT and SNEGSKA (reference sequence). The CDR3 totals 13 residues. Trimming removed 3 bases from V and 0 bases from J, with 9 bases in between.